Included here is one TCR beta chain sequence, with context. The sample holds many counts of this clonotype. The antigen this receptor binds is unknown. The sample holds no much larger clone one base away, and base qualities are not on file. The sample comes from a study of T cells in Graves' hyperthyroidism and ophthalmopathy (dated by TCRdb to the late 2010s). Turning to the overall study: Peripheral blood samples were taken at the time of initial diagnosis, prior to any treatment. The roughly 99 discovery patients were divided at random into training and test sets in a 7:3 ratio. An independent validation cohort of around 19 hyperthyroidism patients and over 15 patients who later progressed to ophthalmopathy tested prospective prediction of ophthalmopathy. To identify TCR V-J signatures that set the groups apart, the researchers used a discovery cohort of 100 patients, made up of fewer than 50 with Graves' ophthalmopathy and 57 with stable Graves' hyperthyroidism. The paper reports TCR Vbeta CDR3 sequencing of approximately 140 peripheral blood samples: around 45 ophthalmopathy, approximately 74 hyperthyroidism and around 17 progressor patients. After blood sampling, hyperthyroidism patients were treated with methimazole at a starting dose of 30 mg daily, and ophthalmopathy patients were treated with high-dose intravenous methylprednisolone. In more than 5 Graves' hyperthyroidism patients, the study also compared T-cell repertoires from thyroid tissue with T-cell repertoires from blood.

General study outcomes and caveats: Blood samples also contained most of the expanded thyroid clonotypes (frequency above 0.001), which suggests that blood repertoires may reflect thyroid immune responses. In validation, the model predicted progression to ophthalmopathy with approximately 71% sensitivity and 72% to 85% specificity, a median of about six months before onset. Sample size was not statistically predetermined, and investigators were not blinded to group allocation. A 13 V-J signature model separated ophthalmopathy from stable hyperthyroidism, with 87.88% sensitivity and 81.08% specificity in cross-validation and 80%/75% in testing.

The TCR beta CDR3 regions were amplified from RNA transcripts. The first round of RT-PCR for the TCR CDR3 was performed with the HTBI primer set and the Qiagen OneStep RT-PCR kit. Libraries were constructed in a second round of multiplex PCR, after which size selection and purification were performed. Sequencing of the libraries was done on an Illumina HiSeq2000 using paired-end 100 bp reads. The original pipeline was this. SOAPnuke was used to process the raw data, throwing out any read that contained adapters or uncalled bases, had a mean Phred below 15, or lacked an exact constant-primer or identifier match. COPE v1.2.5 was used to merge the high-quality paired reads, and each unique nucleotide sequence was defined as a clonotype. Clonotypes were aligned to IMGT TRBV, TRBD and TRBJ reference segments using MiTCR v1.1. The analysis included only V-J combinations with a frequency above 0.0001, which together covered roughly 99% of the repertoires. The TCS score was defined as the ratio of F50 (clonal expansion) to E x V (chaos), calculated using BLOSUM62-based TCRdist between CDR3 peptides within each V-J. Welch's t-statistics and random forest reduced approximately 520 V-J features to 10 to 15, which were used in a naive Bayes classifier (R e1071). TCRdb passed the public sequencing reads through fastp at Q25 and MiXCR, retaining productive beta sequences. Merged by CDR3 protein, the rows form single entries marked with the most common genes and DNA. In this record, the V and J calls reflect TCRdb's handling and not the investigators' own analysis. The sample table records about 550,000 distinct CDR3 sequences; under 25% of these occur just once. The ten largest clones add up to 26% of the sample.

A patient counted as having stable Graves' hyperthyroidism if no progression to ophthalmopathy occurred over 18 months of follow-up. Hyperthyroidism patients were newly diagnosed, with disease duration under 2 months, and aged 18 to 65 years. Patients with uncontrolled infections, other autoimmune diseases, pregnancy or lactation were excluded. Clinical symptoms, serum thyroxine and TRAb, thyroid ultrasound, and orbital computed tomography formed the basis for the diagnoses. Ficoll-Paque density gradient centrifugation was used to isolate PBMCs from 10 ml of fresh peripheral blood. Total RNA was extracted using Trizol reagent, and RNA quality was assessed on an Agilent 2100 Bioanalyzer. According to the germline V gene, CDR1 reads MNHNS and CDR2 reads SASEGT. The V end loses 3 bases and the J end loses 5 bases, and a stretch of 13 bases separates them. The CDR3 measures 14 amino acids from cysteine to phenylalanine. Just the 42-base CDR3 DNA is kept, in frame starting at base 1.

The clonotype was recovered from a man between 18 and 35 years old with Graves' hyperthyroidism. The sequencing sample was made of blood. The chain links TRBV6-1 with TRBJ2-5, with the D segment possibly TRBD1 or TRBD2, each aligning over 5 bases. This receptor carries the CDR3 CASSDFRGRETQYF. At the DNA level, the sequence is TGTGCCAGCAGTGATTTTAGGGGACGGGAGACCCAGTACTTC.